This T cell receptor beta chain was recorded in a study of graft-versus-host responses after intestinal transplantation. Notes on this clone: Its cognate antigen is unknown.

Germline lookup yields CDR1 GTSNPN and CDR2 SVGIG (reference sequence). This CDR3 is 13 amino acids long. Trimming shortened V by 4 bases and J by 6 bases, and 12 bases separated the two germline ends. The assay was immunoSEQ multiplex PCR, and TCRdb's table has in-frame clones only and misses some. The sample consists of some 46,000 clones, 85% to 95% of them appearing once. Notes on the study in general: Circulating GvH clone levels at their peak were associated with HvG declines (early post-transplant). Allograft graft-versus-host to host-versus-graft clonal ratios ran high in patients with graft-donor T cell macrochimerism.

The chain joins TRBV30 to TRBJ2-2; D gene ambiguous. The receptor comes from a human patient who received an intestinal transplant, so some T cells may come from the graft donor. This material consisted of PBMCs, taken around 790 days after a first intestinal transplant, on the day of a second. This chain's CDR3 is CAWKLYLPGELFF. The DNA for the CDR3 is TGTGCCTGGAAACTCTACCTCCCCGGGGAGCTGTTTTTT.